The source of this T cell receptor (beta chain) is a study of cytomegalovirus exposure and HLA in healthy donors. This clone appeared once. Its specificity is unknown. General study points: One later analysis reportedly identified an Asian-associated ancestry cluster that showed fewer N-insertions than the approximately 670-donor mean.

The PCR contained 60 Vbeta and 13 Jbeta primers. TCRdb keeps only in-frame clones here, not all; method: immunoSEQ multiplex PCR. The table has over 200,000 clones, about 89% seen once. The sequence derives from a woman between 18 and 29 years old in good health and CMV-seronegative. The material sequenced was PBMCs.

CDR3 in amino acids: CASSQGLAGEEQYF. Here the CDR3 DNA reads TGCGCCAGCAGCCAAGGTCTAGCGGGGGAAGAGCAGTACTTC. J is TRBJ2-5 and V is TRBV4-1; 10 bases are a match to TRBD2. Germline V gene lookup returns CDR1 MGHRA and CDR2 YSYEKL. V shed 1 base and J 11 bases; nucleotides not matched to a gene: 7. The CDR3 is 14 residues long.